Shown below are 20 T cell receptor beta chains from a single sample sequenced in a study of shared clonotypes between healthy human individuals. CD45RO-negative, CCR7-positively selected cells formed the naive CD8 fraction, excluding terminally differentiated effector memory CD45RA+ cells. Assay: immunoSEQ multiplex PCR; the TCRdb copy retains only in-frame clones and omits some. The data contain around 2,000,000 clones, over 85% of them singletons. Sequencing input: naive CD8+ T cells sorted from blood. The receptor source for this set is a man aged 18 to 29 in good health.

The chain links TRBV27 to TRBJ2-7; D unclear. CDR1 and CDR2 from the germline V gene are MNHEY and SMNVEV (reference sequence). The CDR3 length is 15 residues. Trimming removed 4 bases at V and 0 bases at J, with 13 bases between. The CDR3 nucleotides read TGTGCCAGCAGTTCTGGCGGCGGTATCTCCTACGAGCAGTACTTC. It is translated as CASSSGGGISYEQYF.

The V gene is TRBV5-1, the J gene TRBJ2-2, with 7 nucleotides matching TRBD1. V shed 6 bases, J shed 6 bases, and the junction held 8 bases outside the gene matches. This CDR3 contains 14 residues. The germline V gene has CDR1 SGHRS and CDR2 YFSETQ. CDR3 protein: CASTWTGAAGELFF. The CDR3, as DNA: TGCGCCAGCACCTGGACAGGCGCGGCCGGGGAGCTGTTTTTT.

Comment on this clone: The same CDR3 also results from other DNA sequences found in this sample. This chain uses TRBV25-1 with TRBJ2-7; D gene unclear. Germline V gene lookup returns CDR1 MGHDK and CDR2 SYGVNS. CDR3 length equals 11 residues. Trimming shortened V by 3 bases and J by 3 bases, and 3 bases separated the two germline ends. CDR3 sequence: CASSDLYEQYF. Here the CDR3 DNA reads TGTGCCAGCAGTGATCTCTACGAGCAGTACTTC.

For the CDR3, the DNA is TGTGCCAGCAGTTTTAGTCTGGACCCAGTGGGTGAGCAGTTCTTC. Its protein is CASSFSLDPVGEQFF. The chain links TRBV27 to TRBJ2-1, with D hard to call. Germline V gene lookup returns CDR1 MNHEY and CDR2 SMNVEV (reference sequence). The CDR3 spans 15 residues. V was clipped by 3 bases and J by 9 bases, with 18 bases between them.

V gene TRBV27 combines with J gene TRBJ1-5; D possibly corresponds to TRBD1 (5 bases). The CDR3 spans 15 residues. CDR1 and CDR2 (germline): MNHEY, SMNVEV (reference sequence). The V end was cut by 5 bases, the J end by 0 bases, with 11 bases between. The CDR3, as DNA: TGTGCCAGCAGTCTGGCAGGGCATAGCAATCAGCCCCAGCATTTT. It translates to CASSLAGHSNQPQHF.

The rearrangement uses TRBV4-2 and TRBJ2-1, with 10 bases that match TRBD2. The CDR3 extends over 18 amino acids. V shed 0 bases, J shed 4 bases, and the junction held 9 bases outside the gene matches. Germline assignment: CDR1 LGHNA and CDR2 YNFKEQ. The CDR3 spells CASSQEAERGGVYNEQFF. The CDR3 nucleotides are TGTGCCAGCAGCCAAGAGGCTGAGCGGGGGGGCGTTTACAATGAGCAGTTCTTC.

CDR3 loop: CASSDLWTDSNYGYTF. The DNA for the CDR3 is TGTGCCAGCAGCGACTTATGGACGGATTCTAACTATGGCTACACCTTC. This chain links TRBV21-1 with TRBJ1-2. TRBV21-1 is assigned pseudogene status. The CDR3 runs to 16 residues.

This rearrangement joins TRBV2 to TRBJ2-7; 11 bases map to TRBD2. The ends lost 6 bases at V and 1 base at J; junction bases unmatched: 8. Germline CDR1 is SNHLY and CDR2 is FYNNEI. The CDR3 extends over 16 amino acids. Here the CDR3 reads CASRRLAGSSSYEQYF. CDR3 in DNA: TGTGCCAGCAGAAGACTAGCGGGATCGTCTTCCTACGAGCAGTACTTC.

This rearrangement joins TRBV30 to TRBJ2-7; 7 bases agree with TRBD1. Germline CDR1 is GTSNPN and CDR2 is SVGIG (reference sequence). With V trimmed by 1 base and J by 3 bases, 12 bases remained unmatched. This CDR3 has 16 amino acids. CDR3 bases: TGTGCCTGGAGTGACCTAATCACCGGGACAGACTACGAGCAGTACTTC. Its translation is CAWSDLITGTDYEQYF.

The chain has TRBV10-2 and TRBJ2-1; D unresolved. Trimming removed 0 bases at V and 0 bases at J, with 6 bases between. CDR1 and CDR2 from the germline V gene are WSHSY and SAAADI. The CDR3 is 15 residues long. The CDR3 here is CASSESPGSYNEQFF. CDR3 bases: TGCGCCAGCAGTGAGTCTCCGGGCTCCTACAATGAGCAGTTCTTC.

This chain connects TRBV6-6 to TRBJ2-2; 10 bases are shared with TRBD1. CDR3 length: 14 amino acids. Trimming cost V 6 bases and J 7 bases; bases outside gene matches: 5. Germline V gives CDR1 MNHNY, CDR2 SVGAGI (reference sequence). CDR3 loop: CASSRDRGFGELFF. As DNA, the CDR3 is TGTGCCAGCAGCAGGGACAGGGGTTTCGGGGAGCTGTTTTTT.

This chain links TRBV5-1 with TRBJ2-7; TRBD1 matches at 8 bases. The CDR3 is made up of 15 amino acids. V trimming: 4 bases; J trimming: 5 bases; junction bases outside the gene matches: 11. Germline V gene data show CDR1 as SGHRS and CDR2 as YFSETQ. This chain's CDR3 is CASSPGQGAYHEQYF. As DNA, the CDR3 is TGCGCCAGCAGCCCTGGGCAGGGGGCATACCACGAGCAGTACTTC.

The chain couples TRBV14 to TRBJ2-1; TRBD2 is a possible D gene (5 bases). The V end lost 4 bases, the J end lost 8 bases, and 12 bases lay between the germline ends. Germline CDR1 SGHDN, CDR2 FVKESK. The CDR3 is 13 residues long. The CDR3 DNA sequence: TGTGCCAGCAGCCGTCCTAGCACCGATGAGCAGTTCTTC. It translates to CASSRPSTDEQFF.

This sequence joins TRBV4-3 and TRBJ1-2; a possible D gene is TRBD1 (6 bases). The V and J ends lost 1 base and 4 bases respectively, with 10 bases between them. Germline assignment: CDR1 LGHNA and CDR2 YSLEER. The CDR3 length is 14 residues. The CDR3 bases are TGCGCCAGCAGCCAAGCCCTAGGGGGCTATGGCTACACCTTC. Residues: CASSQALGGYGYTF.

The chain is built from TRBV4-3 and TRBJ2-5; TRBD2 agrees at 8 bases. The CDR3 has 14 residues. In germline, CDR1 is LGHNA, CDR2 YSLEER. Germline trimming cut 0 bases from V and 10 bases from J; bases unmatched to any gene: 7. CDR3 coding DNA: TGCGCCAGCAGCCAAGATTGGTTAGCGGGATACCAGTACTTC. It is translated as CASSQDWLAGYQYF.

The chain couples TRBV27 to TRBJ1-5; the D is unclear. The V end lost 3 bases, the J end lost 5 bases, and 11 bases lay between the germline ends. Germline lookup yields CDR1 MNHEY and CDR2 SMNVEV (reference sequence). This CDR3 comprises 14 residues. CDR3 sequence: CASSFSSGDQPQHF. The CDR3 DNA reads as TGTGCCAGCAGTTTCTCTTCCGGGGATCAGCCCCAGCATTTT.

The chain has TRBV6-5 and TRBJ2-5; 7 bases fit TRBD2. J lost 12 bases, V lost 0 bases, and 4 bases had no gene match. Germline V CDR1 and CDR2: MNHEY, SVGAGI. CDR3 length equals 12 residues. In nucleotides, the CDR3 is TGTGCCAGCAGTTACTCGGGGGGGGTTGAGTACTTC. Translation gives CASSYSGGVEYF.

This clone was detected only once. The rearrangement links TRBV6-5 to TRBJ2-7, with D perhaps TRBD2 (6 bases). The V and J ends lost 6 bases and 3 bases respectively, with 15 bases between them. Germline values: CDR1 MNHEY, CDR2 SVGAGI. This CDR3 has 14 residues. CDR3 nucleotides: TGTGCCAGCAGCCAGAGGGAGGACTACTACGAGCAGTACTTC. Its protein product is CASSQREDYYEQYF.

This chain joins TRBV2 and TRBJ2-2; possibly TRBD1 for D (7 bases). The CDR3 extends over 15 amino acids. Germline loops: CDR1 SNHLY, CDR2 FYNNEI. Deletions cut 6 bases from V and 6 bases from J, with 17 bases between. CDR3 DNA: TGTGCCAGCAGAAGCCGAGACAGGGAGGCCGGGGAGCTGTTTTTT. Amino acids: CASRSRDREAGELFF.

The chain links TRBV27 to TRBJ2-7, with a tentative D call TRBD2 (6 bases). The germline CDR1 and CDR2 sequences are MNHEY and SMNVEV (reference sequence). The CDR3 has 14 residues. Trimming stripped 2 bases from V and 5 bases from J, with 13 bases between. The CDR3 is CASSLGGRINEQYF. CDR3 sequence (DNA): TGTGCCAGCAGTTTAGGGGGGAGGATAAACGAGCAGTACTTC.